The 5 T cell receptor beta chains below all came from one sample that was sequenced in a study of cytomegalovirus exposure and HLA in healthy donors. The PCR employed 60 Vbeta primers together with 13 Jbeta primers. Generated by immunoSEQ multiplex PCR, the TCRdb table keeps only in-frame clones and is missing some. The specimen's table records more than 60,000 clones. The sequenced material came from PBMCs. The receptor source for this set is a boy aged 5-17 years in good health and CMV-seronegative.

V and J are TRBV20-1 and TRBJ2-3; D is undetermined. V was shortened by 6 bases and J by 0 bases, with 4 bases between the two germline ends. The CDR3 is made up of 11 amino acids. Germline loops: CDR1 DFQATT, CDR2 SNEGSKA (reference sequence). The CDR3 coding sequence is TGCAGTGCCCGGAGCACAGATACGCAGTATTTT. Amino acids: CSARSTDTQYF.

This chain uses TRBV23-1 with TRBJ1-3, with a possible D match to TRBD1 (6 bases). TRBV23-1 is filed as an ORF, its function uncertain. With 2 bases removed from V and 1 base from J, the gap between germline ends came to 9 bases. The CDR3 sequence is 15 residues long. The chain's CDR3 is CASSQDRLSGNTIYF. For the CDR3, the DNA is TGCGCCAGCAGTCAAGACAGGTTATCTGGAAACACCATATATTTT.

The J gene is TRBJ2-4, the V gene TRBV18, with D perhaps matching TRBD1 or TRBD2 (7 bases each). Germline V gene data show CDR1 as KGHSH and CDR2 as LQKENI. Trimming pared 4 bases from V and 7 bases from J, leaving 14 bases between. The CDR3 runs to 14 residues. The CDR3 protein is CASSLPGGGNIQYF. DNA of the CDR3: TGTGCCAGCTCACTACCAGGGGGAGGGAACATTCAGTACTTC.

V is TRBV18 and J is TRBJ2-1, with 7 bases fitting TRBD2. The CDR3 length is 20 residues. The germline CDR1 and CDR2 sequences are KGHSH and LQKENI. J was trimmed by 0 bases and V by 0 bases; bases with no gene match: 14. The CDR3 spells CASSPPIGLGSLSSYNEQFF. The CDR3 nucleotides are TGTGCCAGCTCACCACCAATAGGACTAGGCTCCCTAAGCTCCTACAATGAGCAGTTCTTC.

The chain recombines TRBV5-4 with TRBJ1-2, with D possibly being TRBD1 (5 bases). Trimming left V 2 bases short and J 4 bases short, with 12 bases between. Germline V gene data show CDR1 as SGHNT and CDR2 as YYREEE (reference sequence). This CDR3 region has 14 residues. The chain's CDR3 is CASSLQVQVYGYTF. The CDR3 nucleotides are TGTGCCAGCAGCTTACAAGTACAGGTCTATGGCTACACCTTC.